The rows below give T cell receptor beta chains drawn from one sample of a study of T cells in Graves' hyperthyroidism and ophthalmopathy. TCRdb analysed the multiplex PCR reads with MiXCR anew, one entry per CDR3 protein. The sample shows fewer than 750,000 distinct CDR3 sequences, around 15% of them seen only once. Sequencing was carried out using blood. Receptor source: a woman aged 45-60 years with Graves' ophthalmopathy. The CDR3 runs from the conserved cysteine through the conserved F or W. The order of the fields is J gene, D gene, clone size, V gene, CDR3 DNA, CDR3 protein. D genes are given only for firm matches. Size values are once, few and many counts, or a class for expanded clones, and some rows have none.

j_gene: TRBJ1-5
d_gene: NA
abundance: many
v_gene: TRBV2
CDR3nt: TGTGCCAGCGCTAGTATCGATCAGCCCCAGCATTTT
CDR3aa: CASASIDQPQHF

j_gene: TRBJ2-7
d_gene: TRBD2
abundance: many
v_gene: TRBV12-3/TRBV12-4
CDR3nt: TGTGCCAGCAGTTTAGGGGGGCGGACTAGCGGGAGGCCAATCTCCTACGAGCAGTACTTC
CDR3aa: CASSLGGRTSGRPISYEQYF

j_gene: TRBJ1-3
d_gene: NA
abundance: many
v_gene: TRBV18
CDR3nt: TGTGCCAGCTCACCACAGCCCAACGGAAACACCATATATTTT
CDR3aa: CASSPQPNGNTIYF

j_gene: TRBJ1-5
d_gene: TRBD1
abundance: NA
v_gene: TRBV5-6
CDR3nt: TGTGCCAGCAGCTACCGGGACAGGGTAAATCAGCCCCAGCATTTT
CDR3aa: CASSYRDRVNQPQHF

j_gene: TRBJ2-1
d_gene: TRBD2
abundance: many
v_gene: TRBV20-1
CDR3nt: TGCAGTGCTAGAGTCTTTGCGGGAGCATACAATGAGCAGTTCTTC
CDR3aa: CSARVFAGAYNEQFF

j_gene: TRBJ2-1
d_gene: TRBD1
abundance: few
v_gene: TRBV20-1
CDR3nt: TGCAGTGCTAGAGGGGGAGACAGGGGCGGCAATGAGCAGTTCTTC
CDR3aa: CSARGGDRGGNEQFF

j_gene: TRBJ2-7
d_gene: TRBD1
abundance: many
v_gene: TRBV12-3/TRBV12-4
CDR3nt: TGTGCCAGCACCATGACAGGGGGGAGACCTTACGAGCAGTACTTC
CDR3aa: CASTMTGGRPYEQYF

j_gene: TRBJ1-6
d_gene: NA
abundance: many
v_gene: TRBV7-9
CDR3nt: TGTGCCAGCACCCAAGCAGGTCTCTATTCACCCCTCCACTTT
CDR3aa: CASTQAGLYSPLHF

j_gene: TRBJ1-3
d_gene: NA
abundance: NA
v_gene: TRBV20-1
CDR3nt: TGCAGTGCTAACGGACAGTCTGGAAACACCATATATTTT
CDR3aa: CSANGQSGNTIYF

j_gene: TRBJ1-2
d_gene: NA
abundance: few
v_gene: TRBV11-2
CDR3nt: TGTGCCAGCAGCTTAGATGTGGACATAGTTGGCTACACCTTC
CDR3aa: CASSLDVDIVGYTF

j_gene: TRBJ2-7
d_gene: TRBD2
abundance: many
v_gene: TRBV30
CDR3nt: TGTGCCTGGAGCGCGACGCGGACTAGCGGAAAATACGAGCAGTACTTC
CDR3aa: CAWSATRTSGKYEQYF

j_gene: TRBJ2-7
d_gene: NA
abundance: many
v_gene: TRBV18
CDR3nt: TGTGCCAGCTCACGCGGGACCACCGGCGAGCAGTACTTC
CDR3aa: CASSRGTTGEQYF

j_gene: TRBJ1-3
d_gene: NA
abundance: few
v_gene: TRBV11-3
CDR3nt: TGTGCCAGCAGCTTAGATCGTCCAGGAGCCAGAAACACCATATATTTT
CDR3aa: CASSLDRPGARNTIYF

j_gene: TRBJ2-1
d_gene: NA
abundance: NA
v_gene: TRBV4-3
CDR3nt: TGCGCCAGCAGCCAGGTGCACGGAGGGGGGTCCGACAATGAGCAGTTCTTC
CDR3aa: CASSQVHGGGSDNEQFF

j_gene: TRBJ2-1
d_gene: TRBD1
abundance: many
v_gene: TRBV11-2
CDR3nt: TGTGCCAGCAGCTGGGACAGGGGAAGTGAGCAGTTCTTC
CDR3aa: CASSWDRGSEQFF

j_gene: TRBJ2-2
d_gene: NA
abundance: NA
v_gene: TRBV6-5
CDR3nt: TGTGCCAGCAGTTACGCCGAAGCGAACACCGGGGAGCTGTTTTTT
CDR3aa: CASSYAEANTGELFF

j_gene: TRBJ2-7
d_gene: TRBD2
abundance: many
v_gene: TRBV20-1
CDR3nt: TGCAGTGTATCGCAGCGGGAGGGTCTTTACTACGAGCAGTACTTC
CDR3aa: CSVSQREGLYYEQYF

j_gene: TRBJ2-1
d_gene: NA
abundance: NA
v_gene: TRBV19
CDR3nt: TGTGCCAGTAGTATTGACAGGATGGGGAGGAATGAGCAGTTCTTC
CDR3aa: CASSIDRMGRNEQFF

j_gene: TRBJ1-2
d_gene: TRBD1
abundance: many
v_gene: TRBV6-1
CDR3nt: TGTGCCAGCAGTCCGACCGGGACAGGGGGTTATGGCTACACCTTC
CDR3aa: CASSPTGTGGYGYTF

j_gene: TRBJ2-7
d_gene: NA
abundance: many
v_gene: TRBV5-1
CDR3nt: TGCGCCAGCAGCTTGGCGCCGCGACAGGACTCCTACGAGCAGTACTTC
CDR3aa: CASSLAPRQDSYEQYF

j_gene: TRBJ2-3
d_gene: NA
abundance: many
v_gene: TRBV7-2
CDR3nt: TGTGCCAGCAGCCCGGGGTTGGGCAGAACCACAGATACGCAGTATTTT
CDR3aa: CASSPGLGRTTDTQYF

j_gene: TRBJ2-3
d_gene: TRBD1
abundance: NA
v_gene: TRBV18
CDR3nt: TGTGCCAGCTCCCTGACAGGGTTCCCCACAGATACGCAGTATTTT
CDR3aa: CASSLTGFPTDTQYF

j_gene: TRBJ2-1
d_gene: TRBD2
abundance: few
v_gene: TRBV4-3
CDR3nt: TGCGCCAGCAGCCAAGATGCGAGCGGGAGGCCCCCATACAATGAGCAGTTCTTC
CDR3aa: CASSQDASGRPPYNEQFF

j_gene: TRBJ2-1
d_gene: NA
abundance: many
v_gene: TRBV6-2/TRBV6-3
CDR3nt: TGTGCCAGCAGCTGGTGGGGGGCGAGCTCCTACAATGAGCAGTTCTTC
CDR3aa: CASSWWGASSYNEQFF

j_gene: TRBJ1-2
d_gene: NA
abundance: many
v_gene: TRBV12-3/TRBV12-4
CDR3nt: TGTGCCAGCAGTTCCTCACACCCGGTGAGGGGGGCGGTCAACTATGGCTACACCTTC
CDR3aa: CASSSSHPVRGAVNYGYTF

j_gene: TRBJ2-7
d_gene: NA
abundance: many
v_gene: TRBV7-2
CDR3nt: TGTGCCAGCAGCTTAGCGGCCATAACCTACGAGCAGTACTTC
CDR3aa: CASSLAAITYEQYF

j_gene: TRBJ1-4
d_gene: TRBD1
abundance: many
v_gene: TRBV5-1
CDR3nt: TGCGCCAGCAGCTATCGCGGGACAGAGGGGGAAAAACTGTTTTTT
CDR3aa: CASSYRGTEGEKLFF

j_gene: TRBJ2-1
d_gene: TRBD1
abundance: many
v_gene: TRBV10-3
CDR3nt: TGTGCCTCACAGGGGGACAGGGTCAATGAGCAGTTCTTC
CDR3aa: CASQGDRVNEQFF

j_gene: TRBJ1-2
d_gene: TRBD1
abundance: NA
v_gene: TRBV6-1
CDR3nt: TGTGCCAGCGGGGGACAGGGGGCGAATGGCTACACCTTC
CDR3aa: CASGGQGANGYTF

j_gene: TRBJ1-5
d_gene: NA
abundance: many
v_gene: TRBV6-1
CDR3nt: TGTGCCAGCCTCAGAGGCCCGGGCCAGCCCCAGCATTTT
CDR3aa: CASLRGPGQPQHF

j_gene: TRBJ1-5
d_gene: TRBD1
abundance: NA
v_gene: TRBV6-2/TRBV6-3
CDR3nt: TGTGCCAGCAATCGGGACAGGGGGCTTAGTCAGCCCCAGCATTTT
CDR3aa: CASNRDRGLSQPQHF

j_gene: TRBJ1-1
d_gene: NA
abundance: few
v_gene: TRBV19
CDR3nt: TGTGCCAGTAGATGGGGGGCCACTGAAGCTTTCTTT
CDR3aa: CASRWGATEAFF

j_gene: TRBJ2-7
d_gene: NA
abundance: many
v_gene: TRBV30
CDR3nt: TGTGCCTGGACATATAGCTCCAGCCCCCTTTACGAGCAGTACTTC
CDR3aa: CAWTYSSSPLYEQYF

j_gene: TRBJ2-7
d_gene: NA
abundance: NA
v_gene: TRBV6-1
CDR3nt: TGTGCCAGCACTGCAGGGACCCACTACGAGCAGTACTTC
CDR3aa: CASTAGTHYEQYF

j_gene: TRBJ2-3
d_gene: TRBD2
abundance: NA
v_gene: TRBV4-1
CDR3nt: TGCGCCAGCAGCCAAGGGCTAGCGGGAGGGTGGCATACGCAGTATTTT
CDR3aa: CASSQGLAGGWHTQYF

j_gene: TRBJ1-2
d_gene: NA
abundance: NA
v_gene: TRBV6-1
CDR3nt: TGTGCCAGCAGCGCCCGCGGGGTAAACTATGGCTACACCTTC
CDR3aa: CASSARGVNYGYTF

j_gene: TRBJ2-3
d_gene: NA
abundance: NA
v_gene: TRBV6-6
CDR3nt: TGTGCCAGCAGTTACTCGCCTAGTTCGGTGACAGGTACGCAGTATTTT
CDR3aa: CASSYSPSSVTGTQYF

j_gene: TRBJ2-7
d_gene: TRBD2
abundance: many
v_gene: TRBV12-3/TRBV12-4
CDR3nt: TGTGCCTCCGGACTAGCGGGGACCTACGAGCAGTACTTC
CDR3aa: CASGLAGTYEQYF

j_gene: TRBJ1-2
d_gene: NA
abundance: NA
v_gene: TRBV10-3
CDR3nt: TGTGCCATCAGTGAGCCGCTCAGCCTCGGGACGGAAGCTAACTATGGCTACACCTTC
CDR3aa: CAISEPLSLGTEANYGYTF

j_gene: TRBJ2-5
d_gene: TRBD1
abundance: many
v_gene: TRBV12-3/TRBV12-4
CDR3nt: TGTGCCAGCAGTCTACTTACAGGGGCTCTTGAGACCCAGTACTTC
CDR3aa: CASSLLTGALETQYF

j_gene: TRBJ2-1
d_gene: NA
abundance: NA
v_gene: TRBV9
CDR3nt: TGTGCCAGCAGCCCCGGGACATACTCCTACAATGAGCAGTTCTTC
CDR3aa: CASSPGTYSYNEQFF

j_gene: TRBJ2-1
d_gene: NA
abundance: few
v_gene: TRBV7-9
CDR3nt: TGTGCCAGCAGCTCAACCCAGGAGCAGTTCTTC
CDR3aa: CASSSTQEQFF

j_gene: TRBJ2-1
d_gene: NA
abundance: many
v_gene: TRBV7-9
CDR3nt: TGTGCCAGCAGCGGCATCGGACGGACCTACAATGAGCAGTTCTTC
CDR3aa: CASSGIGRTYNEQFF

j_gene: TRBJ2-5
d_gene: NA
abundance: NA
v_gene: TRBV7-6
CDR3nt: TGTGCCAGCAGCTTAGCGGTCGGGTTGGAGACCCAGTACTTC
CDR3aa: CASSLAVGLETQYF

j_gene: TRBJ2-5
d_gene: TRBD1
abundance: many
v_gene: TRBV9
CDR3nt: TGTGCCAGCAGCGTAGGGACAGGGGAACAGACCCAGTACTTC
CDR3aa: CASSVGTGEQTQYF

j_gene: TRBJ1-2
d_gene: NA
abundance: NA
v_gene: TRBV20-1
CDR3nt: TGCAGTGCTAGCCGTGACTCAGCCGGTAACTATGGCTACACCTTC
CDR3aa: CSASRDSAGNYGYTF

j_gene: TRBJ2-1
d_gene: TRBD2
abundance: NA
v_gene: TRBV20-1
CDR3nt: TGCAGTGCTAGAGATTTGCTAGCGGGACGAAGCTCCTACAATGAGCAGTTCTTC
CDR3aa: CSARDLLAGRSSYNEQFF

j_gene: TRBJ1-3
d_gene: NA
abundance: many
v_gene: TRBV4-1
CDR3nt: TGCGCCAGCAGCCAAGATCGGGGGCTTGGAAACACCATATATTTT
CDR3aa: CASSQDRGLGNTIYF

j_gene: TRBJ2-1
d_gene: NA
abundance: NA
v_gene: TRBV4-3
CDR3nt: TGCGCCAGCCGCCCGCTTAGGGGGAGAGGAGAGCAGTTCTTC
CDR3aa: CASRPLRGRGEQFF

j_gene: TRBJ1-6
d_gene: TRBD1
abundance: many
v_gene: TRBV5-1
CDR3nt: TGCGCCAGCATGCTCGACAGGGCTTCACCCCTCCACTTT
CDR3aa: CASMLDRASPLHF

j_gene: TRBJ2-5
d_gene: NA
abundance: NA
v_gene: TRBV5-4
CDR3nt: TGTGCCAGCAGCTTGTTGCTGGGTAGGCAAGAGACCCAGTACTTC
CDR3aa: CASSLLLGRQETQYF

j_gene: TRBJ2-5
d_gene: TRBD2
abundance: few
v_gene: TRBV5-4
CDR3nt: TGTGCCAGCAGCTTCGGGAGGTTCCAAGAGACCCAGTACTTC
CDR3aa: CASSFGRFQETQYF

j_gene: TRBJ1-4
d_gene: TRBD1
abundance: many
v_gene: TRBV7-2
CDR3nt: TGTGCCAGCAGCCTGGACAGGAATAATGAAAAACTGTTTTTT
CDR3aa: CASSLDRNNEKLFF

j_gene: TRBJ1-2
d_gene: NA
abundance: many
v_gene: TRBV28
CDR3nt: TGTGCCAGCAAATCGGGAACCTATGGCTACACCTTC
CDR3aa: CASKSGTYGYTF

j_gene: TRBJ2-7
d_gene: NA
abundance: many
v_gene: TRBV28
CDR3nt: TGTGCCAGCAGCCCCAGCATGGGATCCTACGAGCAGTACTTC
CDR3aa: CASSPSMGSYEQYF

j_gene: TRBJ2-3
d_gene: NA
abundance: few
v_gene: TRBV12-3/TRBV12-4
CDR3nt: TGTGCCAGCAGTTTTCCTGGGGGCGCAGATACGCAGTGTTTT
CDR3aa: CASSFPGGADTQCF

j_gene: TRBJ2-7
d_gene: NA
abundance: NA
v_gene: TRBV4-1
CDR3nt: TGCGCCAGCAGCCAAGAAAGGGGGAGGGCCATATACGAGCAGTACTTC
CDR3aa: CASSQERGRAIYEQYF

j_gene: TRBJ1-6
d_gene: TRBD1
abundance: NA
v_gene: TRBV28
CDR3nt: TGTGCCAGCAGCCCCAGGACAGGGGGCATCTATAATTCACCCCTCCACTTT
CDR3aa: CASSPRTGGIYNSPLHF

j_gene: TRBJ2-1
d_gene: NA
abundance: few
v_gene: TRBV28
CDR3nt: TGTGCCAGCAGTTTAGGCGGGACAGTCTACAATGAGCAGTTCTTC
CDR3aa: CASSLGGTVYNEQFF